Listed below are T cell receptor beta chains from one sample, sequenced in a study of technical replicates of blood from four donors. Profiling relied on immunoSEQ multiplex PCR, and the TCRdb table lists in-frame clones only, not all of them. The data contain approximately 82,000 clones, about 90% of them singletons. Sequenced sample: T cells isolated from PBMCs. These receptors were taken from a human donor in good health. The CDR3 runs from the conserved cysteine through the conserved F or W.

TRBJ2-7 TRBV5-4 CASSLGGPSNPYEQYF
TRBJ2-1 TRBV12-2 CASRLGSGLAVLPSYNEQFF
TRBJ2-1 TRBV28 CASYRGRGGYNEQFF
TRBJ2-3 TRBV7-9 CASSLGGGTTTGRRDTQYF
TRBJ1-1 TRBV7-9 CASSLEADTEAFF
TRBJ2-1 TRBV27 CASSWGQGAGVANEQFF
TRBJ2-7 TRBV28 CASILGGAASYEQYF
TRBJ2-7 TRBV30 CAWISGGSYEQYF
TRBJ2-3 TRBV28 CASSPVGGVTDTQYF
TRBJ1-1 TRBV7-2 CASSSQTGLTNTEAFF
TRBJ1-2 TRBV7-2 CASSLFPTKNYGYTF
TRBJ1-5 TRBV19 CASLDRGAYSNQPQHF
TRBJ2-7 TRBV5-1 CASSLTGEQYF
TRBJ1-1 TRBV28 CASSSPGAEAFF
TRBJ2-7 TRBV19 CASSGQVSYEQYF
TRBJ2-7 TRBV19 CASSIVGTGDREQYF
TRBJ2-5 TRBV5-8 CASNDRVGKETQYF
TRBJ2-2 TRBV5-1 CASSSGDTGELFF
TRBJ1-1 TRBV2 CASSEEAGTEAFF
TRBJ1-2 TRBV4-1 CASSQGPGTGHGYTF
TRBJ2-5 TRBV5-1 CASSLGGRAVETQYF
TRBJ1-5 TRBV6-1 CASMSGVRQPQHF
TRBJ1-5 TRBV6-1 CASSEYGAGGAGNQPQHF
TRBJ2-1 TRBV30 CAWTSGPYNEQFF
TRBJ2-5 TRBV11-3 CASSLYQGGETQYF
TRBJ2-5 TRBV5-1 CASSLGTEETQYF
TRBJ2-3 TRBV15 CATSRETSGSDTQYF
TRBJ2-2 TRBV19 CASRGPSGSLTGELFF
TRBJ1-5 TRBV9 CASSVSPISNQPQHF
TRBJ2-5 TRBV29-1 CSVVGLAGGETQYF
TRBJ1-6 TRBV30 CAGATGENELYNSPLHF
TRBJ1-2 TRBV6-5 CASSPGGSYGYTF
TRBJ2-7 TRBV10-3 CAIQISGGYEQYF
TRBJ2-7 TRBV28 CASRHGGESAEQYF
TRBJ1-5 TRBV4-1 CASSQADRTDQPQHF
TRBJ2-7 TRBV2 CASYYDYEQYF
TRBJ1-1 TRBV4-1 CASSQDDGDGTEAFF
TRBJ1-2 TRBV5-4 CASRWIIPLEGYTF
TRBJ1-3 TRBV7-7 CASSQGPGSTIYF
TRBJ2-1 TRBV29-1 CSVSGGTSGSAEQFF